This entry concerns a single T cell receptor (beta chain). The antigen remains unidentified. Hyperthyroidism in the patients, aged 18 to 65, was newly diagnosed and under 2 months in duration. Per the germline V gene, CDR1 is SGHTA and CDR2 is FQGNSA. Trimming took 4 bases from V and 0 from J, leaving 13 bases between them. This CDR3 is 17 amino acids long. The data originate from a study of T cells in Graves' hyperthyroidism and ophthalmopathy. The study, taken as a whole, reports: Blood held most thyroid clonotypes expanded above 0.001 frequency.

Using RNA transcripts as the source, TCR beta CDR3 regions were amplified. Researchers ran a first-round RT-PCR on the TCR CDR3 using the HTBI primer set. MiXCR was run by TCRdb on the multiplex PCR reads, yielding one entry per CDR3 protein. The data show hundreds of thousands of distinct CDR3 sequences, over 35% seen once. This receptor was taken from a woman in her forties with Graves' hyperthyroidism. Specimen: blood. The V call is TRBV7-2, the J call TRBJ2-6; no reliable D call. The CDR3: CASSSGGPLSGANVLTF. The CDR3 DNA reads as TGTGCCAGCAGCTCGGGCGGCCCCCTCTCTGGGGCCAACGTCCTGACTTTC.